These 13 T cell receptor beta chains originate from one sample sequenced in a study of blood T cell repertoires in COVID-19. Produced via immunoSEQ multiplex PCR; TCRdb's table is partial and in-frame only. The sample lists about 50,000 clones, 80% to 90% occurring once. The sequenced material came from peripheral blood. The source of these receptors is a human donor with active COVID-19. The donor label of this sample is uncertain.

The chain carries TRBV15 and TRBJ2-7; weak D call: TRBD2 (6 bases). V was cut by 0 bases and J by 4 bases, with 16 bases left in between. The V gene's germline CDR1 is LNHNV and CDR2 YYDKDF (reference sequence). The CDR3 totals 16 residues. CDR3 coding DNA: TGTGCCACCAGCAGAGATCGGGCCAGCGCGGGGTACGAGCAGTACTTC. Amino acid sequence: CATSRDRASAGYEQYF.

This chain connects TRBV6-5 to TRBJ1-6, with 7 bases identical to TRBD1. Unmatched junction bases numbered 1, after V lost 6 bases and J lost 8 bases. The CDR3 runs to 12 residues. Germline CDR1 and CDR2: MNHEY and SVGAGI. The CDR3 DNA sequence: TGTGCCAGCAGAGACAGGGATTCACCCCTCCACTTT. Translated: CASRDRDSPLHF.

This clone appeared once. This sequence joins TRBV29-1 and TRBJ2-1; D is possibly TRBD1 (7 bases). CDR3 length: 12 residues. The germline V gene encodes CDR1 SQVTM and CDR2 ANQGSEA. Trimming shortened V by 7 bases and J by 9 bases, and 16 bases separated the two germline ends. The CDR3 DNA is TGCAGCGCCCGGGGGACAGCGGGTGAGCAGTTCTTC. This encodes CSARGTAGEQFF.

This clone was seen just once. The chain combines TRBV7-9 with TRBJ1-2; no reliable D call. Germline lookup yields CDR1 SEHNR and CDR2 FQNEAQ (reference sequence). V was shortened by 1 base and J by 9 bases, with 9 bases between the two germline ends. The CDR3 has 12 amino acids. In nucleotides, the CDR3 is TGTGCCAGCAGCTTAGATGGCCTGAGCTACACCTTC. It is translated as CASSLDGLSYTF. The variable domain in full, with the rest retrieved from reference TRBV7-9 and TRBJ1-2, is DTGVSQNPRHKITKRGQNVTFRCDPISEHNRLYWYRQTLGQGPEFLTYFQNEAQLEKSRLLSDRFSAERPKGSFSTLEIQRTEQGDSAMYLCASSLDGLSYTFGSGTRLTVV.

The V call is TRBV4-1, the J call TRBJ2-7; TRBD2 aligns across 16 bases. The trim removed 0 bases at V and 9 bases at J, leaving 8 bases unmatched. The CDR3 contains 17 residues. Looked up from germline, CDR1 is MGHRA and CDR2 is YSYEKL. In DNA form, the CDR3 reads TGCGCCAGCAGCCAAGACCCCGGGACTAGCGGGAGGGGTGGGCAGTACTTC. It codes for CASSQDPGTSGRGGQYF.

The chain has TRBV7-8 and TRBJ1-1, with a possible D match to TRBD1 (6 bases). CDR1 is SGHVS and CDR2 is FQNEAQ in the germline V gene. The CDR3 covers 14 residues. V shed 8 bases and J shed 5 bases, with 18 bases lying between them. The DNA for the CDR3 is TGTGCCAGCGGATACAGGGTCTTGGCGACTGAAGCTTTCTTT. It is translated as CASGYRVLATEAFF.

This clone turned up a few times. CDR3 DNA sequence: TGTGCCAGCAGCACAACAGGGTTGGATTCACCCCTCCACTTT. This codes for CASSTTGLDSPLHF. V gene TRBV7-9 combines with J gene TRBJ1-6; possible D gene TRBD1, 6 bases. V dropped 5 bases and J dropped 8 bases, with 13 bases sitting between them. Germline-derived CDR1 and CDR2 are SEHNR and FQNEAQ (reference sequence). The CDR3 is 14 amino acids.

The chain has TRBV4-2 and TRBJ2-7; D unclear. Trimming left V 7 bases short and J 3 bases short, with 16 bases between. This CDR3 has 14 residues. From germline, CDR1 is LGHNA and CDR2 YNFKEQ. CDR3 coding DNA: TGTGCCAGCACCACACACCAATCCGACTACGAGCAGTACTTC. Amino acids: CASTTHQSDYEQYF.

V and J are TRBV7-6 and TRBJ2-1; 8 nucleotides match TRBD2. The V gene's germline CDR1 is SGHVS and CDR2 FNYEAQ. The CDR3 sequence is 15 residues long. The ends lost 1 base at V and 3 bases at J; junction bases unmatched: 2. The CDR3 reads CASSLGLANYNEQFF. Written as DNA, the CDR3 is TGTGCCAGCAGCTTAGGACTAGCGAACTACAATGAGCAGTTCTTC.

The genes are TRBV19 and TRBJ1-5, with TRBD1 as a possible D gene (6 bases). The V and J ends lost 3 bases and 7 bases respectively, with 13 bases between them. The germline V gene encodes CDR1 LNHDA and CDR2 SQIVND (reference sequence). CDR3 length: 14 residues. The CDR3 sequence: CASSIFPQGQPQHF. The CDR3 DNA is TGTGCCAGTAGTATTTTCCCCCAGGGGCAGCCCCAGCATTTT.

This sequence joins TRBV7-9 and TRBJ2-7; maybe TRBD1 (6 bases). The germline CDR1 and CDR2 sequences are SEHNR and FQNEAQ (reference sequence). CDR3 length equals 15 residues. V was shortened by 5 bases and J by 2 bases, with 16 bases between the two germline ends. The CDR3 reads CASSPRTERTYEQYF. The CDR3 coding sequence is TGTGCCAGCAGCCCACGGACAGAGAGAACCTACGAGCAGTACTTC.

V is TRBV28 and J is TRBJ2-5; possibly TRBD2 for D (6 bases). CDR1 and CDR2 (germline): MDHEN, SYDVKM. Trimming shortened V by 6 bases and J by 5 bases, and 13 bases separated the two germline ends. This CDR3 is 13 amino acids long. The CDR3 DNA follows: TGTGCCAGCAGGTGGGGAGGAATGGAGACCCAGTACTTC. This translates into CASRWGGMETQYF.

DNA of the CDR3: TGTGCCAGCAGTTACCCGGGACTTAACTATGGCTACACCTTC. It yields the protein CASSYPGLNYGYTF. The chain employs TRBV6-6 and TRBJ1-2, with D perhaps TRBD1 (5 bases). Germline values: CDR1 MNHNY, CDR2 SVGAGI (reference sequence). Trimming shortened V by 2 bases and J by 1 base, and 8 bases separated the two germline ends. The CDR3 loop spans 14 amino acids.